The 19 T cell receptor beta chains given below trace back to one sample, sequenced in a study of monozygotic twins with cystic fibrosis. Clones were sequenced by immunoSEQ multiplex PCR, and TCRdb holds only the in-frame ones, with some missing. Of about 23,000 clones in the sample, 97% were seen once. The sequencing sample was made of blood. These TCRs come from a girl between 10 and 17 years old with cystic fibrosis.

The V gene is TRBV5-1, the J gene TRBJ2-1, with D uncertain. This CDR3 contains 14 residues. V lost 2 bases to trimming and J lost 3 bases, with 9 bases between them. Germline lookup yields CDR1 SGHRS and CDR2 YFSETQ. CDR3 loop: CASSFERNYNEQFF. The CDR3, as DNA: TGCGCCAGCAGCTTTGAGCGTAACTACAATGAGCAGTTCTTC.

The V gene is TRBV6-5, the J gene TRBJ2-1; D ambiguous. V dropped 6 bases and J dropped 4 bases, with 10 bases sitting between them. Germline V gene lookup returns CDR1 MNHEY and CDR2 SVGAGI. CDR3 length: 13 residues. This CDR3 reads CASSSSSYNEQFF. The CDR3 DNA reads as TGTGCCAGCAGCTCCTCTAGTTACAATGAGCAGTTCTTC.

V usage is TRBV27 and J usage is TRBJ2-7, with 13 bases matching TRBD2. This CDR3 has 18 residues. Germline CDR1 reads MNHEY; CDR2 reads SMNVEV (reference sequence). J was trimmed by 0 bases and V by 4 bases; bases with no gene match: 9. The CDR3 nucleotides are TGTGCCAGCAGTTGCTACTTTACTAGCGGGAGGGCCTCCTACGAGCAGTACGTC. Translating gives CASSCYFTSGRASYEQYV.

The chain has TRBV5-4 and TRBJ2-7, with 8 bases fitting TRBD2. The CDR3 runs to 13 residues. Germline-derived CDR1 and CDR2 are SGHNT and YYREEE (reference sequence). V shed 0 bases, J shed 7 bases, and the junction held 3 bases outside the gene matches. CDR3 loop: CASSLVAGTEQYF. The CDR3 region has the DNA TGTGCCAGCAGCTTGGTAGCGGGGACAGAGCAGTACTTC.

The chain carries TRBV2 and TRBJ2-7; D uncertain. The germline V gene has CDR1 SNHLY and CDR2 FYNNEI. The V and J ends lost 6 bases and 5 bases respectively, with 20 bases between them. There are 15 residues in the CDR3. CDR3 residues: CASSRGASSTNEQYV. CDR3 bases: TGTGCCAGCAGCCGAGGAGCTAGTTCTACTAACGAGCAGTACGTC.

The DNA for the CDR3 is TGTGCCATCAGTGAGTCAGCGGGAGTAGGGGATACGCAGTATTTT. It codes for CAISESAGVGDTQYF. The rearrangement joins TRBV10-3 to TRBJ2-3; TRBD2 aligns across 8 bases. V trimming: 0 bases; J trimming: 6 bases; junction bases outside the gene matches: 5. The CDR3 runs to 15 residues. Germline V CDR1 and CDR2: ENHRY, SYGVKD.

V and J are TRBV4-1 and TRBJ1-5; D is perhaps TRBD1 (6 bases). From germline, CDR1 is MGHRA and CDR2 YSYEKL. V lost 0 bases, J lost 5 bases, and 8 bases lay in between. This CDR3 spans 14 amino acids. CDR3 nucleotides: TGCGCCAGCAGCCAAGATCCAGGGGATCAGCCCCAGCATTTT. This sequence encodes CASSQDPGDQPQHF.

The gene calls are TRBV4-2 and TRBJ1-2; no definite D call. The V gene's germline CDR1 is LGHNA and CDR2 YNFKEQ. The V gene lost 0 bases and the J gene lost 6 bases, with 11 bases spanning the gap. The CDR3 has 14 amino acids. The CDR3 DNA follows: TGTGCCAGCAGCCAAGAGGCCGGGAGCCATGGCTACACCTTC. Translated, it gives CASSQEAGSHGYTF.

The rearrangement links TRBV6-5 to TRBJ2-1, with no clear D. The CDR3 sequence is 14 residues long. The germline V gene encodes CDR1 MNHEY and CDR2 SVGAGI. V was cut by 0 bases and J by 4 bases, with 7 bases left in between. CDR3 residues: CASSYSWRYNEQFF. The DNA of the CDR3 is TGTGCCAGCAGTTACTCGTGGCGGTACAATGAGCAGTTCTTC.

This chain links TRBV20-1 with TRBJ2-7, with D unclear. The CDR3 loop spans 11 amino acids. The V and J ends lost 2 bases and 6 bases respectively, with 8 bases between them. Germline V lookup: CDR1 DFQATT, CDR2 SNEGSKA (reference sequence). The CDR3 reads CSARRGVEQYV. The CDR3, as DNA: TGCAGTGCTAGAAGAGGTGTCGAGCAGTACGTC.

This sequence joins TRBV5-1 and TRBJ2-3; the D is unclear. The germline V gene has CDR1 SGHRS and CDR2 YFSETQ. The CDR3 is 13 residues long. Trimming pared 0 bases from V and 5 bases from J, leaving 7 bases between. DNA of the CDR3: TGCGCCAGCAGCTTGGTTCTGGAAGATACGCAGTATTTT. It encodes CASSLVLEDTQYF.

V is TRBV6-5 and J is TRBJ2-4; no definite D call. V dropped 6 bases and J dropped 0 bases, with 12 bases sitting between them. This CDR3 region has 15 residues. Germline V gene data show CDR1 as MNHEY and CDR2 as SVGAGI. CDR3 protein: CASRLTSLAKNIQYF. CDR3 nucleotides: TGTGCCAGCAGACTCACAAGCCTAGCCAAAAACATTCAGTACTTC.

This chain uses TRBV7-2 with TRBJ2-1; TRBD2 agrees at 9 bases. The CDR3 spans 19 residues. Germline V CDR1 and CDR2: SGHTA, FQGNSA. V lost 1 base and J lost 7; bases outside the gene matches: 17. CDR3 in DNA: TGTGCCAGCAGCTTAGTGGGGGGCTATGCGGGAGGGCCCGGTAATGAGCAGTTCTTC. It codes for CASSLVGGYAGGPGNEQFF.

The J gene is TRBJ2-1, the V gene TRBV11-2; 7 bases are a match to TRBD2. CDR1 is SGHAT and CDR2 is FQNNGV in the germline V gene. The CDR3 consists of 15 residues. V shed 2 bases, J shed 5 bases, and the junction held 6 bases outside the gene matches. The CDR3 sequence: CASSLWASGHNEQFF. As DNA, the CDR3 is TGTGCCAGCAGCTTATGGGCTAGCGGCCACAATGAGCAGTTCTTC. The whole variable domain, filled in from reference TRBV11-2 and TRBJ2-1, reads EAGVAQSPRYKIIEKRQSVAFWCNPISGHATLYWYQQILGQGPKLLIQFQNNGVVDDSQLPKDRFSAERLKGVDSTLKIQPAKLEDSAVYLCASSLWASGHNEQFFGPGTRLTVL.

J is TRBJ2-2 and V is TRBV7-2; 7 bases match TRBD2. The J segment lost 1 base and the V segment lost 8 bases, leaving 16 bases of the junction unmatched. There are 18 residues in the CDR3. Germline CDR1 and CDR2: SGHTA and FQGNSA. Written as DNA, the CDR3 is TGTGCCAGCCGACTTTCCCAGGCTAGCGGAATGAACACCGGGGAGCTGTTTTTT. It is translated as CASRLSQASGMNTGELFF.

The rearrangement uses TRBV7-9 and TRBJ1-2; 7 positions agree with TRBD1. J was trimmed by 8 bases and V by 0 bases; bases with no gene match: 15. There are 17 residues in the CDR3. Germline CDR1 reads SEHNR; CDR2 reads FQNEAQ (reference sequence). CDR3 region: CASSLALVGQQIGGYTF. CDR3 coding DNA: TGTGCCAGCAGCTTAGCGCTCGTGGGACAGCAAATCGGAGGCTACACCTTC.

The table lists this clone with a count of one. The rearrangement joins TRBV4-1 to TRBJ2-7; D remains ambiguous. Germline V lookup: CDR1 MGHRA, CDR2 YSYEKL. The CDR3 is 14 amino acids. Trimming cost V 6 bases and J 0 bases, with 12 bases left between them. In DNA, the CDR3 is TGCGCCAGCAGGACGGCTTTTTACTCCTACGAGCAGTACTTC. Its translation: CASRTAFYSYEQYF.

The chain links TRBV2 to TRBJ2-5; D ambiguous. The CDR3 consists of 11 residues. The ends were cut back, 4 bases at V and 5 bases at J, with 5 bases in the middle. The germline gives CDR1 SNHLY, CDR2 FYNNEI. Here the CDR3 DNA reads TGTGCCAGCAGTGTATGGGAGACCCAGTACTTC. It yields the protein CASSVWETQYF.

V gene TRBV6-6 combines with J gene TRBJ2-7, with 8 positions matching TRBD1. From germline, CDR1 is MNHNY and CDR2 SVGAGI (reference sequence). V was clipped by 6 bases and J by 5 bases; unmatched bases: 9. CDR3 size: 14 residues. The CDR3 DNA sequence: TGTGCCAGCAGGAAAGGACAGGGTTCCAACGAGCAGTACGTC. Its protein is CASRKGQGSNEQYV.